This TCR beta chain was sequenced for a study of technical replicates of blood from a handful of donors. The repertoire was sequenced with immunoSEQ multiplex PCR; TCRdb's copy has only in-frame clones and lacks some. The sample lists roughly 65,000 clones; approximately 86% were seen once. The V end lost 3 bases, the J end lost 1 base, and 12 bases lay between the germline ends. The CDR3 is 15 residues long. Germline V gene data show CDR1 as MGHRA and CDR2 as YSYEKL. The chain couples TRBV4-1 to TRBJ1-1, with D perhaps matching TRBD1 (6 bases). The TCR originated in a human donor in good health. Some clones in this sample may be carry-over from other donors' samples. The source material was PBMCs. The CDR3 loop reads CASSQERGGNTEAFF. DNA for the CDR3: TGCGCCAGCAGCCAGGAGAGGGGGGGGAACACTGAAGCTTTCTTT.